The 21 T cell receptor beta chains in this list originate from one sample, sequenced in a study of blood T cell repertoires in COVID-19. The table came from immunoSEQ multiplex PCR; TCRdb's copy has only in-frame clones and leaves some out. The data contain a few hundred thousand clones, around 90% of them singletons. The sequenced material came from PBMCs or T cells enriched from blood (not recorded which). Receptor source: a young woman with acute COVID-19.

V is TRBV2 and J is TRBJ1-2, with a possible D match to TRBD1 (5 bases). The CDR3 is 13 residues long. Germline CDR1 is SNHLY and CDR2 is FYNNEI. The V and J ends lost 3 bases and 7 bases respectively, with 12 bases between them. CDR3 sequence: CASSDQGQLGYTF. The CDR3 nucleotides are TGTGCCAGCAGTGATCAGGGCCAGCTTGGCTACACCTTC.

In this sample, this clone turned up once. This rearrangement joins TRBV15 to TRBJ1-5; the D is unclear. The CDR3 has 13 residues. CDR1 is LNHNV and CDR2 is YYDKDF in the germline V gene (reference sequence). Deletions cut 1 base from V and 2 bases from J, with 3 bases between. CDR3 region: CATSRAGNQPQHF. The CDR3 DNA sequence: TGTGCCACCAGCAGAGCAGGCAATCAGCCCCAGCATTTT.

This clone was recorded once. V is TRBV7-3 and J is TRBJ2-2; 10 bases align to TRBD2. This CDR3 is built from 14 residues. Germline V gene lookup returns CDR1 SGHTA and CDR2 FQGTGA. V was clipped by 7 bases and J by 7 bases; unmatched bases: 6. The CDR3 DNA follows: TGTGCCAGCAAGTCACTAGCGGGAATCGGGGAGCTGTTTTTT. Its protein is CASKSLAGIGELFF. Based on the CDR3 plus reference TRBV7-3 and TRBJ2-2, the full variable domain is GAGVSQTPSNKVTEKGKYVELRCDPISGHTALYWYRQSLGQGPEFLIYFQGTGAADDSGLPNDRFFAVRPEGSVSTLKIQRTERGDSAVYLCASKSLAGIGELFFGEGSRLTVL.

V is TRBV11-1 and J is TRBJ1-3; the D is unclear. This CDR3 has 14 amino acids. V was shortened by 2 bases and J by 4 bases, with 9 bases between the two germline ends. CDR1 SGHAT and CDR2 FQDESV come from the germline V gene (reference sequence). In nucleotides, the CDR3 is TGTGCCAGCAGCTTAAGCCCTGTGGGAAACACCATATATTTT. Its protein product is CASSLSPVGNTIYF.

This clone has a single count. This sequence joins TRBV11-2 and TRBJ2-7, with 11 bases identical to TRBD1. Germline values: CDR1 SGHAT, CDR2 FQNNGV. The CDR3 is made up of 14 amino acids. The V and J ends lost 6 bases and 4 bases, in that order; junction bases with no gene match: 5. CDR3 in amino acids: CASRPDRGPYEQYF. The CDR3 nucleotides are TGTGCCAGCAGACCGGACAGGGGGCCGTACGAGCAGTACTTC. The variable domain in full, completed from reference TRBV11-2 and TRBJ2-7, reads EAGVAQSPRYKIIEKRQSVAFWCNPISGHATLYWYQQILGQGPKLLIQFQNNGVVDDSQLPKDRFSAERLKGVDSTLKIQPAKLEDSAVYLCASRPDRGPYEQYFGPGTRLTVT.

The CDR3: CAFRDGAELGYTF. Written as DNA, the CDR3 is TGTGCCTTCCGAGATGGGGCGGAGCTGGGCTACACCTTC. V and J are TRBV10-3 and TRBJ1-2; possible D gene TRBD1, 5 bases. The CDR3 loop spans 13 amino acids. The ends were cut back, 11 bases at V and 8 bases at J, with 21 bases in the middle. Germline-derived CDR1 and CDR2 are ENHRY and SYGVKD.

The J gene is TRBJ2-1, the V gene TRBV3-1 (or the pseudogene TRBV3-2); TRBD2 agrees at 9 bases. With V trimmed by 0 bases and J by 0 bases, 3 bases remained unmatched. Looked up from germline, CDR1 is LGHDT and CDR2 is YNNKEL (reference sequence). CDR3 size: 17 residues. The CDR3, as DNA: TGTGCCAGCAGCCAAGACCGACTAGCGGTCTCCTACAATGAGCAGTTCTTC. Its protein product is CASSQDRLAVSYNEQFF.

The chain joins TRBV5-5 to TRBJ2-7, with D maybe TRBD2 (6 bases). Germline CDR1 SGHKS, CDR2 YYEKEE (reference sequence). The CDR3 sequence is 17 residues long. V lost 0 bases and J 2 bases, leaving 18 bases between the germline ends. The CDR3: CASSLVLFGGRTYEQYF. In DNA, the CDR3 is TGTGCCAGCAGCTTGGTTTTGTTCGGGGGTCGGACCTACGAGCAGTACTTC.

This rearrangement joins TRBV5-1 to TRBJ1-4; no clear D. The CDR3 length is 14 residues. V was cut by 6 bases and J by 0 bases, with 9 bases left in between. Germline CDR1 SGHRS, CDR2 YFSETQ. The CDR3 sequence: CASTPGSTNEKLFF. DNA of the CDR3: TGCGCCAGCACCCCGGGATCAACTAATGAAAAACTGTTTTTT. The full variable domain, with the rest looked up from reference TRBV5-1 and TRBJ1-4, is KAGVTQTPRYLIKTRGQQVTLSCSPISGHRSVSWYQQTPGQGLQFLFEYFSETQRNKGNFPGRFSGRQFSNSRSEMNVSTLELGDSALYLCASTPGSTNEKLFFGSGTQLSVL.

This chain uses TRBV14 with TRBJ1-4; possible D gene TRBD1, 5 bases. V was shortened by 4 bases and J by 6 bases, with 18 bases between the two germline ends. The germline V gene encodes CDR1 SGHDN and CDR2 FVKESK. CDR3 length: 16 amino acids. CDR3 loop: CASSPAGQGTHEKLFF. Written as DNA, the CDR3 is TGTGCCAGCAGCCCCGCGGGGCAGGGTACGCATGAAAAACTGTTTTTT. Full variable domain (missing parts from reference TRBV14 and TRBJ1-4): EAGVTQFPSHSVIEKGQTVTLRCDPISGHDNLYWYRRVMGKEIKFLLHFVKESKQDESGMPNNRFLAERTGGTYSTLKVQPAELEDSGVYFCASSPAGQGTHEKLFFGSGTQLSVL.

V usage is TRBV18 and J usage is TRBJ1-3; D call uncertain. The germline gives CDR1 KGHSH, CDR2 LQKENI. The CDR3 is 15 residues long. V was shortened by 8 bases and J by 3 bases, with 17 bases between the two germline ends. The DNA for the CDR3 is TGTGCCAGCCTAGACGGCCCCACGCTTGGAAACACCATATATTTT. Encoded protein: CASLDGPTLGNTIYF.

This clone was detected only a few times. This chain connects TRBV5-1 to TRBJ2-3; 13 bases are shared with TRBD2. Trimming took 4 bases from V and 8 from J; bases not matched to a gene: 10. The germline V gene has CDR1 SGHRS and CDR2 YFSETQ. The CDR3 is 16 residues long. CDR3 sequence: CASSPELAGGPGTQYF. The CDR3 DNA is TGCGCCAGCAGCCCGGAACTAGCGGGAGGGCCGGGTACGCAGTATTTT.

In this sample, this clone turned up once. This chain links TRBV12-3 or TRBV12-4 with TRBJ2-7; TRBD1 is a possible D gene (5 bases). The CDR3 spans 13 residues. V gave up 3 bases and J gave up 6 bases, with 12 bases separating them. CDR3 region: CASSFKTASEQYF. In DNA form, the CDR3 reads TGTGCCAGCAGTTTCAAGACAGCCTCCGAGCAGTACTTC.

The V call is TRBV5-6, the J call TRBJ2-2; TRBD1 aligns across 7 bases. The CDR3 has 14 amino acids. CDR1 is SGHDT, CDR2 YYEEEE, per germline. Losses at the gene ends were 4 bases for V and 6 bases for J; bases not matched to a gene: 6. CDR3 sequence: CASSQTGVSGELFF. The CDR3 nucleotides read TGTGCCAGCAGCCAAACAGGGGTATCCGGGGAGCTGTTTTTT.

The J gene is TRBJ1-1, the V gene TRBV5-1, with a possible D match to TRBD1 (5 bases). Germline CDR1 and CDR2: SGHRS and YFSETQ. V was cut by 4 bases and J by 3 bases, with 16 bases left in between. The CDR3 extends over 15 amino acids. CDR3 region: CASSPYEIGDTEAFF. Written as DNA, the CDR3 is TGCGCCAGCAGCCCATATGAGATAGGGGACACTGAAGCTTTCTTT.

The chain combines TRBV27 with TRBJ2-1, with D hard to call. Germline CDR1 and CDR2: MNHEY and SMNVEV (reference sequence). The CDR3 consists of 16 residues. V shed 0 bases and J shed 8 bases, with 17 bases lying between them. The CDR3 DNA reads TGTGCCAGCAGTTTATCCTCCCTCAGTAGTCAGGATGAGCAGTTCTTC. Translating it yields CASSLSSLSSQDEQFF.

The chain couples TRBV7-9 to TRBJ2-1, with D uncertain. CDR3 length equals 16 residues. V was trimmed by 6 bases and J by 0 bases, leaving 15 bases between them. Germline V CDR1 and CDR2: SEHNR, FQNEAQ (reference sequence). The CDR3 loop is CASSFYDSSSYNEQFF. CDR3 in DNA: TGTGCCAGCAGTTTTTACGACTCGAGCTCCTACAATGAGCAGTTCTTC.

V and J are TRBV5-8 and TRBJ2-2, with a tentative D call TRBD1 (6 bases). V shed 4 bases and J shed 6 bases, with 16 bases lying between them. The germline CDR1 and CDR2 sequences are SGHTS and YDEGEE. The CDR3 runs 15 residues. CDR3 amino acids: CASSPVTGPPGELFF. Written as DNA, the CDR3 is TGTGCCAGCAGCCCGGTAACAGGGCCCCCCGGGGAGCTGTTTTTT.

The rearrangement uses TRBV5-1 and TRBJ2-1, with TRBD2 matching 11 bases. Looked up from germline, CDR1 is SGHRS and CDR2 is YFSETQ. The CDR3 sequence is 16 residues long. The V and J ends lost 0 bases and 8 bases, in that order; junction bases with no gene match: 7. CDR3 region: CASSLGLAGGGDEQFF. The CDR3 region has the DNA TGCGCCAGCAGCTTGGGTCTAGCGGGAGGAGGTGATGAGCAGTTCTTC.

The CDR3 DNA sequence: TGTGCCAGCAGCTTAGGGGTAGGACTTTCGAACACTGAAGCTTTCTTT. This gives the protein CASSLGVGLSNTEAFF. The chain links TRBV7-8 to TRBJ1-1; no firm D call. V was shortened by 1 base and J by 1 base, with 13 bases between the two germline ends. CDR1 is SGHVS and CDR2 is FQNEAQ in the germline V gene. This CDR3 has 16 amino acids.

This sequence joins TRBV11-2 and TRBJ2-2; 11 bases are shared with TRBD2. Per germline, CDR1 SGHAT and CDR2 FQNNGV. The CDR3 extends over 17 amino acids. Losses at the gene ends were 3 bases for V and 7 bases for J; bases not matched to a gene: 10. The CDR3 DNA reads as TGTGCCAGCAGCTTGGAGGTAGCGGGAGGGCCGAACGGGGAGCTGTTTTTT. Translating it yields CASSLEVAGGPNGELFF.